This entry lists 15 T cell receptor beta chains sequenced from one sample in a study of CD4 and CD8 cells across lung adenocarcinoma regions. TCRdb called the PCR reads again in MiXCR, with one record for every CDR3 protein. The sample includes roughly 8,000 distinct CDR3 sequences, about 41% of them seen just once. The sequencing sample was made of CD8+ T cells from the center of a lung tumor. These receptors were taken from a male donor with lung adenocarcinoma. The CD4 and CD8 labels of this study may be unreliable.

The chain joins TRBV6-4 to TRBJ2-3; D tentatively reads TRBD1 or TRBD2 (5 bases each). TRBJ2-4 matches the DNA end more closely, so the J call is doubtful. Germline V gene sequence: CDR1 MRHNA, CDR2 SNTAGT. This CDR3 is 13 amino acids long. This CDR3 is CARGLRATDTQYF. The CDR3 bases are TGTGCCAGGGGGCTGCGGGCCACAGATACTCAGTACTTC.

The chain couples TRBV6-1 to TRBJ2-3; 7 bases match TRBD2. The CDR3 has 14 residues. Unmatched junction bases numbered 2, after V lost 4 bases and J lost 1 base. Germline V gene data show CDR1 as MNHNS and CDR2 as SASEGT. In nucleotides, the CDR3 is TGTGCCAGCAGTGGCACTAGCGGCACAGATACGCAGTATTTT. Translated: CASSGTSGTDTQYF.

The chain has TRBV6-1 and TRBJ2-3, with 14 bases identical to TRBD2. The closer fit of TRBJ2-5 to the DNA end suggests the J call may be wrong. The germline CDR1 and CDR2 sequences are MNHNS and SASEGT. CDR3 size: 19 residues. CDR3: CASRRIGLAGGGNQETQYF. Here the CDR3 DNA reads TGTGCCAGCAGACGGATCGGACTAGCGGGAGGTGGTAACCAAGAGACCCAGTACTTC.

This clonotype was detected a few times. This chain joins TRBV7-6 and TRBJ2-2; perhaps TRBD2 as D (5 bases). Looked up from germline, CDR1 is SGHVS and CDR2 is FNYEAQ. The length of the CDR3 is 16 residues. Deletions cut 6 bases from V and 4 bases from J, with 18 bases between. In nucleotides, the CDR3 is TGTGCCAGCAGTTTCTCTGCAGCAGGAGGCACCGGGGAGCTGTTTTTT. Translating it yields CASSFSAAGGTGELFF.

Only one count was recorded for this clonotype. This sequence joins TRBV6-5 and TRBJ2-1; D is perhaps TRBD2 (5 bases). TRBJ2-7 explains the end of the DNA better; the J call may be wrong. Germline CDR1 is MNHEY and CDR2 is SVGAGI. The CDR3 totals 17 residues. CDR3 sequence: CASSYSFMAVGAYEQYF. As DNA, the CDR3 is TGTGCCAGCAGTTACAGTTTTATGGCGGTCGGGGCCTACGAGCAGTACTTC.

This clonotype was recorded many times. The CDR3 DNA sequence: TGTGCCTCCAAGGGGGGGGCTAACACCGGGGAGCTGTTTTTT. Residues: CASKGGANTGELFF. The chain is built from TRBV6-4 and TRBJ2-2; possibly TRBD2 for D (7 bases). CDR1 is MRHNA, CDR2 SNTAGT, per germline. The V end lost 11 bases, the J end lost 2 bases, and 15 bases lay between the germline ends. CDR3 length equals 14 residues.

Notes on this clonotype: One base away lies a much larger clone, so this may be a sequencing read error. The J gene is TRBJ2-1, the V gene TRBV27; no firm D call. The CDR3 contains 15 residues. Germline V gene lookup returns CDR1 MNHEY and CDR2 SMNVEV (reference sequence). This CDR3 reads CASSLFSNNYDEQFF. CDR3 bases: TGTGCCAGCAGTTTATTCTCTAATAACTACGATGAGCAGTTCTTC.

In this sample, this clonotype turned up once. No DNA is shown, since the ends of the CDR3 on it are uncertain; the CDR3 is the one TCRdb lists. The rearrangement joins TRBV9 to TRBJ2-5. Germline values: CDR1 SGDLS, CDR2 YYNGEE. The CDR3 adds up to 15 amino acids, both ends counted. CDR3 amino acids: CASRGVGSGSEAQSF.

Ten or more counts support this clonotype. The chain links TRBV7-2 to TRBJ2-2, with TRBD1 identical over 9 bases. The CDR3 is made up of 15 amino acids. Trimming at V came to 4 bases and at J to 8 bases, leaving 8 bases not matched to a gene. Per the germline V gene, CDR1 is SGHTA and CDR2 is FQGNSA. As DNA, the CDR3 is TGTGCCAGCAGCTCCCACGGGACAGGGATTGGGGAGCTGTTTTTT. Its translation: CASSSHGTGIGELFF. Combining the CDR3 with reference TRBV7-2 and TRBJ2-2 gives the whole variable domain GAGVSQSPSNKVTEKGKDVELRCDPISGHTALYWYRQSLGQGLEFLIYFQGNSAPDKSGLPSDRFSAERTGGSVSTLTIQRTQQEDSAVYLCASSSHGTGIGELFFGEGSRLTVL.

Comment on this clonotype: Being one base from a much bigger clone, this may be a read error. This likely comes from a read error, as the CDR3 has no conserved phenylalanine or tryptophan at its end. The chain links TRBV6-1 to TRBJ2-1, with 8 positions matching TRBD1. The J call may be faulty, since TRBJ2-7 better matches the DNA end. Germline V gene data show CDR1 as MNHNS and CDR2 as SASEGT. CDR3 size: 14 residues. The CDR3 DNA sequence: TGTGCCAGCAGTCCCCGGACAGGGCCCTACGAGCAGTACCTC. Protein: CASSPRTGPYEQYL.

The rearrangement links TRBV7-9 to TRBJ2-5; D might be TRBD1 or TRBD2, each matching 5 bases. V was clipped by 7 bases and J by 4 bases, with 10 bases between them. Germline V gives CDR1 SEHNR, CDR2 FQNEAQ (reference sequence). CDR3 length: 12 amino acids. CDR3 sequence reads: CASKRGGETQYF. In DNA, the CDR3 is TGTGCCAGCAAGAGGGGTGGAGAGACCCAGTACTTC.

The CDR3 is CASGLAKGQGSNEQFF. The CDR3 DNA reads TGTGCTAGTGGTTTGGCAAAAGGACAGGGGAGCAATGAGCAGTTCTTC. The chain combines TRBV12-5 with TRBJ2-1; 9 bases line up with TRBD1. The V gene's germline CDR1 is LGHNT and CDR2 FRNRAP. This CDR3 comprises 16 residues. V lost 1 base, J lost 6 bases, and 7 bases stayed unmatched. Full variable domain (missing parts from reference TRBV12-5 and TRBJ2-1): DARVTQTPRHKVTEMGQEVTMRCQPILGHNTVFWYRQTMMQGLELLAYFRNRAPLDDSGMPKDRFSAEMPDATLATLKIQPSEPRDSAVYFCASGLAKGQGSNEQFFGPGTRLTVL.

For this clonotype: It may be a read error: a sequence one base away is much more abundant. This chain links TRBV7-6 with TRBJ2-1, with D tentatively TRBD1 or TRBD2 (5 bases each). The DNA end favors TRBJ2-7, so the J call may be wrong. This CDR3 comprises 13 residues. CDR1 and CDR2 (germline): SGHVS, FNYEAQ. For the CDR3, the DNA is TGTGCCAGCAGCCACCTAGTGGGGGATGAGCAGTACTTC. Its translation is CASSHLVGDEQYF.

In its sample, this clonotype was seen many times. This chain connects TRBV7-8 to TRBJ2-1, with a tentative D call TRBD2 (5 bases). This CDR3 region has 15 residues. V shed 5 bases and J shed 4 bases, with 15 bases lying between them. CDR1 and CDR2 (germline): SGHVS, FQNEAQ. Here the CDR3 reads CASSPFGLIYNEQFF. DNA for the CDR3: TGTGCCAGCAGCCCTTTTGGACTTATTTACAATGAGCAGTTCTTC.

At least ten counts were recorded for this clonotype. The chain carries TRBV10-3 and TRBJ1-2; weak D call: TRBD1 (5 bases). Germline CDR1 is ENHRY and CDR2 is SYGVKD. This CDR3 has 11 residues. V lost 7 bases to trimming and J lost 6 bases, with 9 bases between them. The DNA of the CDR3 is TGTGCCATCACCGGGGGGAATGGCTACACCTTC. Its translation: CAITGGNGYTF.